One and the same sample provided the 32 T cell receptor beta chains below, sequenced in a study of regulatory T cells in long-lasting Graves disease. Construction of the TCR beta libraries employed iRepertoire HTBI primers in conjunction with Arm-PCR of CDR3 regions. TCRdb reprocessed the multiplex PCR reads via MiXCR and lists one record per CDR3 protein. The data contain about 300,000 distinct CDR3 sequences, more than 15% of them singletons. Time point here: newly diagnosed GD, antithyroid drugs for less than 3 months. Generation of the TCR library employed RNA extracted from PBMCs. Specimen: peripheral blood mononuclear cells (PBMCs), collected at new diagnosis, from a patient treated with antithyroid drugs. All receptors come from a female donor with Graves disease.

The chain has TRBV20-1 and TRBJ2-7, with 8 bases identical to TRBD2. The germline V gene has CDR1 DFQATT and CDR2 SNEGSKA (reference sequence). V lost 4 bases and J lost 9; bases outside the gene matches: 11. This CDR3 comprises 13 residues. The chain's CDR3 is CSATPSGGRLQYF. CDR3 nucleotide sequence: TGCAGTGCTACGCCGAGCGGGGGTAGGTTGCAGTACTTC.

This clonotype occurred many times. The chain joins TRBV2 to TRBJ2-7; 8 nucleotides line up with TRBD1. CDR1 and CDR2 from the germline V gene are SNHLY and FYNNEI. The ends lost 6 bases at V and 1 base at J; junction bases unmatched: 8. CDR3 size: 15 residues. The CDR3 region is CASSGTGGRSYEQYF. Written as DNA, the CDR3 is TGTGCCAGCAGCGGGACAGGAGGAAGATCCTACGAGCAGTACTTC. The whole variable domain, remainder taken from reference TRBV2 and TRBJ2-7, is EPEVTQTPSHQVTQMGQEVILRCVPISNHLYFYWYRQILGQKVEFLVSFYNNEISEKSEIFDDQFSVERPDGSNFTLKIRSTKLEDSAMYFCASSGTGGRSYEQYFGPGTRLTVT.

This clonotype was seen ten or more times. The chain joins TRBV10-3 to TRBJ1-5; the match to TRBD1 covers 8 bases. There are 15 residues in the CDR3. CDR1 ENHRY and CDR2 SYGVKD come from the germline V gene. V was clipped by 10 bases and J by 1 base; unmatched bases: 9. The CDR3, as DNA: TGTGCCACCAGATCAGGGGGCGGAAGCAATCAGCCCCAGCATTTT. Translating gives CATRSGGGSNQPQHF.

This clonotype was seen many times. The rearrangement links TRBV6-2 or TRBV6-3 to TRBJ1-5; 7 bases match TRBD1. V shed 0 bases, J shed 3 bases, and the junction held 5 bases outside the gene matches. The CDR3 is 16 amino acids. Per the germline V gene, CDR1 is MNHEY and CDR2 is SVGEGT. DNA of the CDR3: TGTGCCAGCAGTTACTCTCGACAGGGCCTCAATCAGCCCCAGCATTTT. Translation gives CASSYSRQGLNQPQHF.

V usage is TRBV19 and J usage is TRBJ1-1; no reliable D call. The CDR3 totals 13 residues. Germline V gives CDR1 LNHDA, CDR2 SQIVND (reference sequence). The V and J ends lost 6 bases and 1 base respectively, with 9 bases between them. The CDR3 region is CASSQQRNTEAFF. The CDR3 nucleotides read TGTGCCAGTAGCCAACAAAGGAACACTGAAGCTTTCTTT.

A remark on this clonotype: A single base separates this from a much larger clone, so it may be a read error. The chain employs TRBV28 and TRBJ2-1; 10 bases are a match to TRBD1. This CDR3 spans 15 amino acids. The junction had 10 bases not matched to a gene; V was cut back by 1 base and J by 13 bases. Germline CDR1 MDHEN, CDR2 SYDVKM. The chain's CDR3 is CASSLSGQGLKTQFF. The CDR3 nucleotides read TGTGCCAGCAGTTTATCGGGACAGGGGTTGAAGACCCAGTTCTTC.

A word on this clonotype: This could be a read error, since a much larger clone is one nucleotide away. The CDR3 is CASSLGSSSYNEQFF. The CDR3 DNA sequence: TGTGCCAGCAGCTTAGGGTCGAGCTCCTACAATGAGCAGTTCTTC. The chain couples TRBV11-2 to TRBJ2-1; no firm D call. This CDR3 comprises 15 residues. V was cut by 1 base and J by 0 bases, with 7 bases left in between. Germline V gene lookup returns CDR1 SGHAT and CDR2 FQNNGV.

Remarks on this clonotype: A read error likely explains this, since a far larger clone differs by one base. The gene calls are TRBV2 and TRBJ2-1, with D possibly TRBD2 on 6 matching bases. The CDR3 is made up of 15 amino acids. The germline CDR1 and CDR2 sequences are SNHLY and FYNNEI. CDR3 sequence reads: CASSVRGIGRNGQFF. The DNA of the CDR3 is TGTGCCAGCAGTGTGCGGGGAATAGGCCGGAATGGGCAGTTCTTC.

This chain joins TRBV25-1 and TRBJ2-7; D is unclear. CDR1 and CDR2 (germline): MGHDK, SYGVNS. The CDR3 totals 15 residues. V was pared by 11 bases and J by 1 base, with 21 bases between. The DNA of the CDR3 is TGTGCCTTTCAACGTCCTATAACCTTTTCCTACGAGCAGTACTTC. It encodes CAFQRPITFSYEQYF.

The chain couples TRBV12-3 or TRBV12-4 to TRBJ1-5; 7 positions agree with TRBD1. The CDR3 length is 13 residues. With 3 bases clipped from V and 10 bases from J, the junction kept 6 bases outside the gene matches. CDR3 nucleotides: TGTGCCAGCAGTTTTCGGGCAGGGGGTCCCCAGCATTTT. This gives the protein CASSFRAGGPQHF.

This clonotype was detected many times. This chain uses TRBV12-3 or TRBV12-4 with TRBJ2-3; a weak D match, TRBD1 (6 bases). The CDR3 has 16 residues. V lost 5 bases to trimming and J lost 5 bases, with 20 bases between them. Written as DNA, the CDR3 is TGTGCCAGCAGTGACAACAGGGACATGAAACAAGATACGCAGTATTTT. Protein product: CASSDNRDMKQDTQYF.

This clonotype was seen at least ten times. J is TRBJ1-5 and V is TRBV10-1; tentatively, D is TRBD1 (5 bases). Germline loops: CDR1 WNHNN, CDR2 SYGVQD (reference sequence). There are 11 residues in the CDR3. V was cut by 7 bases and J by 6 bases, with 7 bases left in between. As DNA, the CDR3 is TGCGCCAGCACAGGGTTTCAGCCCCAGCATTTT. It yields the protein CASTGFQPQHF.

In this sample, this clonotype turned up a few times. The CDR3 loop is CASTLGGAGDTEAFF. CDR3 bases: TGTGCCAGCACCTTGGGGGGCGCGGGGGACACTGAAGCTTTCTTT. The chain employs TRBV28 and TRBJ1-1; tentatively, D is TRBD1 (6 bases). The germline V and J ends were trimmed by 7 bases and 3 bases, with 18 bases remaining between them. The germline CDR1 and CDR2 sequences are MDHEN and SYDVKM. The CDR3 loop spans 15 amino acids.

The chain links TRBV12-3 or TRBV12-4 to TRBJ2-2, with no clear D. The V end lost 6 bases, the J end lost 1 base, and 12 bases lay between the germline ends. This CDR3 is 15 amino acids long. The DNA for the CDR3 is TGTGCCAGCAGCGTGTTTAACGAGAACACCGGGGAGCTGTTTTTT. Protein product: CASSVFNENTGELFF.

This clonotype came up many times. The J gene is TRBJ2-7, the V gene TRBV6-2 or TRBV6-3; D is unclear. The length of the CDR3 is 13 residues. Between the trimmed V and J ends, which lost 6 bases and 9 bases, there was a span of 18 bases. Looked up from germline, CDR1 is MNHEY and CDR2 is SVGEGT. The CDR3 spells CASSPSVPPRQYF. In DNA form, the CDR3 reads TGTGCCAGCAGCCCGAGTGTACCCCCGCGGCAGTACTTC.

The CDR3 region is CASSLFRGYYGYTF. DNA of the CDR3: TGTGCCAGCAGTTTATTTAGAGGGTACTATGGCTACACCTTC. The chain is built from TRBV2 and TRBJ1-2; D gene uncertain. The ends were cut back, 5 bases at V and 3 bases at J, with 13 bases in the middle. The CDR3 has 14 residues. The germline CDR1 and CDR2 sequences are SNHLY and FYNNEI.

This clonotype was observed at least ten times. The chain combines TRBV5-1 with TRBJ2-7; 8 bases are a match to TRBD2. Per the germline V gene, CDR1 is SGHRS and CDR2 is YFSETQ. The V gene end was trimmed by 4 bases and the J gene end by 3 bases; junction bases not matched to a gene: 9. This CDR3 has 15 amino acids. This CDR3 reads CASSLGPGLVYEQYF. The CDR3, as DNA: TGCGCCAGCAGCCTAGGCCCGGGACTAGTCTACGAGCAGTACTTC.

There are many counts of this clonotype. The chain links TRBV20-1 to TRBJ1-1; D gene ambiguous. In germline, CDR1 is DFQATT, CDR2 SNEGSKA (reference sequence). The CDR3 consists of 13 residues. The germline V and J ends were trimmed by 6 bases and 2 bases, with 13 bases remaining between them. CDR3 protein: CSAGREINTEAFF. The CDR3 DNA is TGCAGTGCCGGACGGGAGATTAACACTGAAGCTTTCTTT.

This clonotype was seen repeatedly, ten times or more. CDR3 nucleotides: TGCAGCCTTGCTTGGGCGGAGGGCTCGAACACCGGGGAGCTGTTTTTT. This sequence encodes CSLAWAEGSNTGELFF. This chain uses TRBV29-1 with TRBJ2-2; D perhaps matches TRBD2 (6 bases). In germline, CDR1 is SQVTM, CDR2 ANQGSEA. This CDR3 has 16 amino acids. The V gene lost 8 bases and the J gene lost 0 bases, with 19 bases spanning the gap.

This clonotype was seen many times. The rearrangement links TRBV6-9 to TRBJ1-5, with D maybe TRBD1 (5 bases). V lost 0 bases and J lost 1, with 16 bases in between. The germline CDR1 and CDR2 sequences are MNHGY and SVAAGI. The CDR3 covers 18 residues. The CDR3 region has the DNA TGTGCCAGCAGTTATTCCGGCGGGGGGGGTAGCAGCAATCAGCCCCAGCATTTT. Its protein is CASSYSGGGGSSNQPQHF.

This clonotype was recorded at least ten times. The chain combines TRBV28 with TRBJ2-2, with D perhaps matching TRBD1 (7 bases). This CDR3 is built from 20 residues. V was cut by 1 base and J by 2 bases, with 23 bases left in between. CDR1 is MDHEN and CDR2 is SYDVKM in the germline V gene. CDR3 sequence: CASSLSPPRGTVLNTGELFF. The CDR3 region has the DNA TGTGCCAGCAGTTTATCGCCTCCCCGCGGGACAGTTCTTAACACCGGGGAGCTGTTTTTT. The full variable domain, in which reference TRBV28 and TRBJ2-2 provide the parts outside the CDR3, is DVKVTQSSRYLVKRTGEKVFLECVQDMDHENMFWYRQDPGLGLRLIYFSYDVKMKEKGDIPEGYSVSREKKERFSLILESASTNQTSMYLCASSLSPPRGTVLNTGELFFGEGSRLTVL.

The sample holds many counts of this clonotype. The chain is built from TRBV2 and TRBJ1-5, with unresolved D. Per germline, CDR1 SNHLY and CDR2 FYNNEI. This CDR3 region has 15 residues. With 2 bases removed from V and 4 bases from J, the gap between germline ends came to 12 bases. The CDR3 loop is CASSERTVRNQPQHF. CDR3 sequence (DNA): TGTGCCAGCAGTGAAAGAACAGTGCGTAATCAGCCCCAGCATTTT.

At least ten counts were recorded for this clonotype. This chain uses TRBV27 with TRBJ1-4; no clear D gene. The V end lost 5 bases, the J end lost 12 bases, and 16 bases lay between the germline ends. The CDR3 consists of 13 residues. Germline assignment: CDR1 MNHEY and CDR2 SMNVEV (reference sequence). The CDR3 here is CASSKGRMRQLFF. CDR3 DNA sequence: TGTGCCAGCAGTAAAGGGAGAATGAGGCAACTGTTTTTT.

The J gene is TRBJ2-7, the V gene TRBV20-1; 9 bases fit TRBD2. With V trimmed by 1 base and J by 7 bases, 5 bases remained unmatched. There are 13 residues in the CDR3. Germline V gene data show CDR1 as DFQATT and CDR2 as SNEGSKA (reference sequence). CDR3 residues: CSARGLAAGEQYF. CDR3 sequence (DNA): TGCAGTGCTAGAGGACTAGCGGCAGGGGAGCAGTACTTC.

This clonotype was observed many times. The gene calls are TRBV18 and TRBJ2-1; 8 bases line up with TRBD1. The CDR3 sequence is 19 residues long. Germline trimming cut 6 bases from V and 0 bases from J; bases unmatched to any gene: 16. The germline V gene has CDR1 KGHSH and CDR2 LQKENI. This CDR3 reads CASSPLDRAPGSSYNEQFF. DNA of the CDR3: TGTGCCAGCTCTCCCCTGGACAGGGCACCAGGGAGCTCCTACAATGAGCAGTTCTTC.

Only a few counts were recorded for this clonotype. The chain couples TRBV18 to TRBJ2-2, with D uncertain. CDR1 is KGHSH, CDR2 LQKENI, per germline. With 1 base removed from V and 4 bases from J, the gap between germline ends came to 10 bases. The CDR3 runs 15 residues. For the CDR3, the DNA is TGTGCCAGCTCACCACGTGGAGTAGGCACCGGGGAGCTGTTTTTT. This gives the protein CASSPRGVGTGELFF.

The sample holds many counts of this clonotype. The CDR3 loop reads CASSLGGRANTEAFF. The CDR3 DNA reads TGTGCCAGCAGCCTTGGGGGCAGGGCGAACACTGAAGCTTTCTTT. The chain carries TRBV11-3 and TRBJ1-1, with D tentatively TRBD1 (6 bases). Trimming left V 5 bases short and J 1 base short, with 14 bases between. Germline V CDR1 and CDR2: SGHNT, YENEEA. CDR3 size: 15 residues. Combining the CDR3 with reference TRBV11-3 and TRBJ1-1 gives the whole variable domain EAGVVQSPRYKIIEKKQPVAFWCNPISGHNTLYWYLQNLGQGPELLIRYENEEAVDDSQLPKDRFSAERLKGVDSTLKIQPAELGDSAVYLCASSLGGRANTEAFFGQGTRLTVV.

This chain links TRBV30 with TRBJ2-7; 9 bases align to TRBD2. V lost 3 bases, J lost 0 bases, and 6 bases stayed unmatched. Germline CDR1 and CDR2: GTSNPN and SVGIG (reference sequence). This CDR3 comprises 15 residues. CDR3 in amino acids: CAWSSGLASSYEQYF. The CDR3 region has the DNA TGTGCCTGGAGCTCCGGACTAGCGAGCTCCTACGAGCAGTACTTC.

This clonotype was seen many times. The genes are TRBV19 and TRBJ2-5; TRBD2 agrees at 8 bases. V shed 3 bases and J 2 bases; nucleotides not matched to a gene: 5. There are 15 residues in the CDR3. The V gene's germline CDR1 is LNHDA and CDR2 SQIVND (reference sequence). The CDR3 DNA is TGTGCCAGTAGTATGAGGACTAGCATTCAAGAGACCCAGTACTTC. Translating gives CASSMRTSIQETQYF.

DNA for the CDR3: TGTGCCAGCAAACCCCTAGCGGGAGGGCCAATCGGGGGTGAGCAGTTCTTC. Translated: CASKPLAGGPIGGEQFF. The chain couples TRBV6-1 to TRBJ2-1; 12 nucleotides match TRBD2. The germline CDR1 and CDR2 sequences are MNHNS and SASEGT. V dropped 7 bases and J dropped 9; count of bases not matched to a gene: 16. CDR3 size: 17 residues.

The J gene is TRBJ2-6, the V gene TRBV19, with unresolved D. This CDR3 spans 14 amino acids. The V end lost 8 bases, the J end lost 0 bases, and 8 bases lay between the germline ends. From germline, CDR1 is LNHDA and CDR2 SQIVND (reference sequence). CDR3 DNA: TGTGCCAGTTTGTCCTACTCTGGGGCCAACGTCCTGACTTTC. Amino acid sequence: CASLSYSGANVLTF. The whole variable domain, remainder taken from reference TRBV19 and TRBJ2-6, is DGGITQSPKYLFRKEGQNVTLSCEQNLNHDAMYWYRQDPGQGLRLIYYSQIVNDFQKGDIAEGYSVSREKKESFPLTVTSAQKNPTAFYLCASLSYSGANVLTFGAGSRLTVL.

The rearrangement joins TRBV9 to TRBJ2-6; the D gene is possibly TRBD2 (6 bases). V was trimmed by 3 bases and J by 4 bases, leaving 26 bases between them. The V gene's germline CDR1 is SGDLS and CDR2 YYNGEE. There are 20 residues in the CDR3. DNA of the CDR3: TGTGCCAGCAGCGAGGAGGGAATTTTGTTCCCTCGCCCCGGGGCCAACGTCCTGACTTTC. Translated, it gives CASSEEGILFPRPGANVLTF.